The T cell receptor (beta chain) described here comes from a study of long-term antiretroviral therapy in people with HIV. Study-level results: The data indicate that diversity increased after ART but remained below transplant donor controls. Control repertoires displayed wider CDR3 length ranges than the HIV repertoires.

Concerning this clone itself: The antigen is unknown.

CDR3 length equals 13 residues. Losses at the gene ends were 8 bases for V and 9 bases for J; bases not matched to a gene: 7. CDR1 MNHEY and CDR2 SVGAGI come from the germline V gene. Sequencing relied on immunoSEQ assay v3.0, run at survey level. What sequencing targeted per sample was about 35,000-50,000 T-cell genomes. Data came from immunoSEQ multiplex PCR; TCRdb stores just in-frame clones and leaves some out. The table has tens of thousands of clones, nearly 90% seen once. Without exception, participants with HIV were treated in the United States. Sequenced material: unsorted PBMCs, taken 1.1 years after starting antiretroviral therapy. The genes are TRBV6-5 and TRBJ1-6, with 7 bases matching TRBD1. The sequence was obtained from a man aged 18 to 35 with HIV. The CDR3 region has the DNA TGTGCCAGCCGAGGGGGCAGTGTTTCACCCCTCCACTTT. Amino acids: CASRGGSVSPLHF.